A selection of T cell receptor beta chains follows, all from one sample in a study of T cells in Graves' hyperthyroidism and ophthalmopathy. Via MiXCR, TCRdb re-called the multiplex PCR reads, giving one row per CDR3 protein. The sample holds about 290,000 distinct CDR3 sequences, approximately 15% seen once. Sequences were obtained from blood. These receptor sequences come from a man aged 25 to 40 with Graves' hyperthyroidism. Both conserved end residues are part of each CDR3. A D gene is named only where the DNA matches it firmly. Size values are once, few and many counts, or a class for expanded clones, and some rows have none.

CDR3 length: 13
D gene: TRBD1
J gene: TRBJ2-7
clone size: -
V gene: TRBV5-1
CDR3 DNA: TGCGCCAGCAGCTTATGGACAGGGGACGAGCAGTACTTC
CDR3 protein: CASSLWTGDEQYF

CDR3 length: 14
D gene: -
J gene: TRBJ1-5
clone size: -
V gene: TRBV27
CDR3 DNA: TGTGCCAGCAGTTTATCTCGCAGCAATCAGCCCCAGCATTTT
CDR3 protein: CASSLSRSNQPQHF

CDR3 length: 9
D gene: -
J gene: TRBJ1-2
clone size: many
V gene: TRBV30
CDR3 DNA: TGTGCGGGTGACTGGGGCTACACCTTC
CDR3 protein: CAGDWGYTF

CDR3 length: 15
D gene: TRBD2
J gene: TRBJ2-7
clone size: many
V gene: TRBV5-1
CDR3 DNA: TGCGCCAGCAGCTTGGTGGAGGCGGGAGGCTACGAGCAGTACTTC
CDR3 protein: CASSLVEAGGYEQYF

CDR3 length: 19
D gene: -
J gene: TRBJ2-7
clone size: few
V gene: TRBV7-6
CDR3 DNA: TGTGCCAGCAGCCCCAGGTGGGGCGGGGGACAGCAATCCTCCTACGAGCAGTACTTC
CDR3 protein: CASSPRWGGGQQSSYEQYF

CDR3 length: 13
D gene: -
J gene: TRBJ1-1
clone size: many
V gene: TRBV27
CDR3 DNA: TGTGCCAGCAGTTTCCGGGACGGGCGTGAAGCTTTCTTT
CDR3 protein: CASSFRDGREAFF

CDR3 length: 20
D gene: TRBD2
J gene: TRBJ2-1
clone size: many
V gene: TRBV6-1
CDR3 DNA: TGTGCCAGCAATTGGGGCCGACTAGCCCTAGCGGGGTTTGTGCCCAATGAGCAGTTCTTC
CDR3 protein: CASNWGRLALAGFVPNEQFF

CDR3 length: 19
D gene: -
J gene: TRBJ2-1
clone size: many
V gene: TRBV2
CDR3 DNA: TGTGCCAGCAGTGATCCTCAGGATCGGGGGCGGAGTAGAAACAATGAGCAGTTCTTC
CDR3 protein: CASSDPQDRGRSRNNEQFF

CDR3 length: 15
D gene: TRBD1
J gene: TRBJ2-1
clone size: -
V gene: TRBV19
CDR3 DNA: TGTGCCAGTAGTACGGGACAGGGATCCTTTAATGAGCAGTTCTTC
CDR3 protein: CASSTGQGSFNEQFF

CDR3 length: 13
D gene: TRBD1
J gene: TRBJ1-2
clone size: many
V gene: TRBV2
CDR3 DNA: TGTGCCAGCACTAACACAGGGGCCTTTGGCTACACCTTC
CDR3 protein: CASTNTGAFGYTF

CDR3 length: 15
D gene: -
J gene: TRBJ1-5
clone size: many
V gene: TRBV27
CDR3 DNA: TGTGCCAGCAGTTTCTTACAGGGTGGAAATCAGCCCCAGCATTTT
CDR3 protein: CASSFLQGGNQPQHF

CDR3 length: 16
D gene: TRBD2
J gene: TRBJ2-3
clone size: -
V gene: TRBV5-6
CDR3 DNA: TGTGCCAGCAGCTTCCTTGGGGGAGGGCGGACAGATACGCAGTATTTT
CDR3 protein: CASSFLGGGRTDTQYF

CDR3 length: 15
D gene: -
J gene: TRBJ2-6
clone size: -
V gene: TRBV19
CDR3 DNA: TGTGCCAGTAGTATCCACAACTCTGGGGCCAACGTCCTGACTTTC
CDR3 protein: CASSIHNSGANVLTF

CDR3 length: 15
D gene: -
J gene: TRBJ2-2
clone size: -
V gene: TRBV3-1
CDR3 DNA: TGTGCCAGCAGACGCCTGGGACTTTACACCGGGGAGCTGTTTTTT
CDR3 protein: CASRRLGLYTGELFF

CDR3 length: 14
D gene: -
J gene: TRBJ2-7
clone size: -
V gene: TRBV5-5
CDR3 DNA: TGTGCCAGCACCGGGTCCATTCGGAACTACGAGCAGTACTTC
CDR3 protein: CASTGSIRNYEQYF

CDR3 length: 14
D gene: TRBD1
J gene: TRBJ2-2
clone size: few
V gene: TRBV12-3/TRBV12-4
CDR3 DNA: TGTGCCAGCAGGACAGGGGAGAACACCGGGGAGCTGTTTTTT
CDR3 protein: CASRTGENTGELFF

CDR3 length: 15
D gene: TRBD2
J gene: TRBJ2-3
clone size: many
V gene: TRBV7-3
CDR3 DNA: TGTGCCAGCAGCTTATCGGGAGGGCTCACAGATACGCAGTATTTT
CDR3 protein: CASSLSGGLTDTQYF

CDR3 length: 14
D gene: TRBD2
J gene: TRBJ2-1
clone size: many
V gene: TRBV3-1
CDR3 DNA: TGTGCCAGCAGCCAGCTAGCGGGAGTCCATGAGCAGTTCTTC
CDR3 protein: CASSQLAGVHEQFF

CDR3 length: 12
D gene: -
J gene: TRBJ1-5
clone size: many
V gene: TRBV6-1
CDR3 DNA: TGTGCCAGCAGGACAAGCAATCAGCCCCAGCATTTT
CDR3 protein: CASRTSNQPQHF

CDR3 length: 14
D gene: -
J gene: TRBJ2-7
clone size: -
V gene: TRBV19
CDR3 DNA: TGTGCCAGTAGTCCTACTTTGGGACCCTACGAGCAGTACTTC
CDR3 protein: CASSPTLGPYEQYF

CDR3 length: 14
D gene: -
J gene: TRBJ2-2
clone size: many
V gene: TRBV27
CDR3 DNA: TGTGCCAGCTTCGACAGGTCCGGCACCGGGGAGCTGTTTTTT
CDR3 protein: CASFDRSGTGELFF

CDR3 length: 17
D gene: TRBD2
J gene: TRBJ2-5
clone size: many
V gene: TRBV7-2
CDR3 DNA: TGTGCCAGCAGCTTAGGAGCGGGAGGGCCTTTAGGAGAGACCCAGTACTTC
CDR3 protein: CASSLGAGGPLGETQYF

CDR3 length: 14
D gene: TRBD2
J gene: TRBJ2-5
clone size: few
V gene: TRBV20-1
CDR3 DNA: TGCAGTGCCCGTGATACTAGCGGGAAAGAGACCCAGTACTTC
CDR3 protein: CSARDTSGKETQYF

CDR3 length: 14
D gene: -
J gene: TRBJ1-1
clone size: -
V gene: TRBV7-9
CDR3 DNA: TGCGCCAGCAGCTTGGCGGGGGGAGAGGCTGAAGCTTTCTTT
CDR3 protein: CASSLAGGEAEAFF

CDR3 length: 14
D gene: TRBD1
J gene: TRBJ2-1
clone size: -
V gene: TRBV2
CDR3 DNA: TGTGCCAGCAGTATTCGGACAGGGCCCGATGAGCAGTTCTTC
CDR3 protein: CASSIRTGPDEQFF

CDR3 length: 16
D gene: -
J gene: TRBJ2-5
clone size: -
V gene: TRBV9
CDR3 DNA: TGTGCCAGCAGCGTAGACAGCCACGGATACCAAGAGACCCAGTACTTC
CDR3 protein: CASSVDSHGYQETQYF

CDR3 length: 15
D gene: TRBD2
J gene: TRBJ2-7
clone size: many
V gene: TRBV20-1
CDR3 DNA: TGCAGTGCGACTGGACCGACTAGCGGGAGCTACGAGCAGTACTTC
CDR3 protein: CSATGPTSGSYEQYF

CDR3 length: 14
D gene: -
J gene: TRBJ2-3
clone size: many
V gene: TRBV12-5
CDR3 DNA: TGTGCTAGTGGTTATGGGGGTAGCACAGATACGCAGTATTTT
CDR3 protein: CASGYGGSTDTQYF

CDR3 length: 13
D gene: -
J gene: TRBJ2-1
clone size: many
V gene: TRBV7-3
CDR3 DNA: TGTGCCAGCAGCCTCCGTCGGGAGACTGAGCAGTTCTTC
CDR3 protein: CASSLRRETEQFF

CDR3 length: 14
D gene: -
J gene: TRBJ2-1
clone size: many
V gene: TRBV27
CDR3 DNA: TGTGCCAGCCGAGGGACACCAACTTACAATGAGCAGTTCTTC
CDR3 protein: CASRGTPTYNEQFF

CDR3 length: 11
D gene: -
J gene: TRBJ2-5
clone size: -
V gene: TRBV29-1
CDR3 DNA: TGCAGCGTTAGGCAGCAAGAGACCCAGTACTTC
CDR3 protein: CSVRQQETQYF

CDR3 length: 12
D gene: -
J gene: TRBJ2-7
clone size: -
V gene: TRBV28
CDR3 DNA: TGTGCCAGCAGTTCGGACCTATACGAGCAGTACTTC
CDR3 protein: CASSSDLYEQYF

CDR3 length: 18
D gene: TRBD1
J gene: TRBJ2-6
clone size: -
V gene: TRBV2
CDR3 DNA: TGTGCCAGCAGAGGAACAGGGGGCGGATATTCTGGGGCCAACGTCCTGACTTTC
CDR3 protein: CASRGTGGGYSGANVLTF

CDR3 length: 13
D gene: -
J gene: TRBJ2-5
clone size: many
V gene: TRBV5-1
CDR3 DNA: TGTGCCAGCAGCTTAGTCGGCCAAGAGACCCAGTACTTC
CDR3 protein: CASSLVGQETQYF

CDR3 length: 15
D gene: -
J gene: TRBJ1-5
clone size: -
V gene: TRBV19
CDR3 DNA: TGTGCCAGTAGTATAGACGGGGGAAGCAATCAGCCCCAGCATTTT
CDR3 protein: CASSIDGGSNQPQHF

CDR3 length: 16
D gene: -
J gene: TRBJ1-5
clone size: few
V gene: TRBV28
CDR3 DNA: TGTGCCAGCAGTTTAGTAGGCCAGAGAGGCAATCAGCCCCAGCATTTT
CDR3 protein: CASSLVGQRGNQPQHF

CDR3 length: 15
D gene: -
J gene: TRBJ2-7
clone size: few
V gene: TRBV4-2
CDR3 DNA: TGTGCCAGCAGCCAAGATGAGGGGGGGCACTACGAGCAGTACTTC
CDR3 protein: CASSQDEGGHYEQYF

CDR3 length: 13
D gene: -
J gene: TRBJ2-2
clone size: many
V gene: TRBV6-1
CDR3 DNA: TGTGCCAGCAGGGAGGGACTTACCGGGGAGCTGTTTTTT
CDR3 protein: CASREGLTGELFF

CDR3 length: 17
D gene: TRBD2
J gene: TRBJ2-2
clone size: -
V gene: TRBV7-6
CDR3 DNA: TGTGCCAGCAGCTTAGTTCTGACTAGCGGGAGAACCGGGGAGCTGTTTTTT
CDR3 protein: CASSLVLTSGRTGELFF

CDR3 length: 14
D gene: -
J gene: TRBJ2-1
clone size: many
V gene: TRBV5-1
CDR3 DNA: TGCGCCAGCAGCGGGGGGAGCTCCTACAATGAGCAGTTCTTC
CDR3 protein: CASSGGSSYNEQFF

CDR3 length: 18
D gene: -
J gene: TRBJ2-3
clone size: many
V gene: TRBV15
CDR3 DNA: TGTGCCACCAGCAGAGATTCTATACTAGCCCTGGGCACAGATACGCAGTATTTT
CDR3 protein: CATSRDSILALGTDTQYF

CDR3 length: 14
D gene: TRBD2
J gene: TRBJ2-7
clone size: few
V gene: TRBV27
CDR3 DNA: TGTGCCACAGCTCCGGGACTAGCACCCTACGAGCAGTACTTC
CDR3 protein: CATAPGLAPYEQYF

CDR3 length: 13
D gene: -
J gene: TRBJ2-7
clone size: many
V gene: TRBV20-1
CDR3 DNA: TGCAGTGCCGACTACGCTAGGGTTAACGAGCAGTACTTC
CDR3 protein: CSADYARVNEQYF

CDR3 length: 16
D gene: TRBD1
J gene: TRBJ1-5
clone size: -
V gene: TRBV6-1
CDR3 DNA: TGTGCCAGCAACAGACCGGGACAGGGTAGCAATCAGCCCCAGCATTTT
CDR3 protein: CASNRPGQGSNQPQHF

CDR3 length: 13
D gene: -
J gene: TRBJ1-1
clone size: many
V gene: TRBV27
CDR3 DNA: TGTGCCAGCAGACCGGCGGAGGTCGTAGGGGCTTTCTTT
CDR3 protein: CASRPAEVVGAFF

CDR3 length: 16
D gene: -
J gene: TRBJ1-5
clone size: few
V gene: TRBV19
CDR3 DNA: TGTGCCAGTAGGGTGTTTCTGGGCGCGAGCAATCAGCCCCAGCATTTT
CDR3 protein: CASRVFLGASNQPQHF

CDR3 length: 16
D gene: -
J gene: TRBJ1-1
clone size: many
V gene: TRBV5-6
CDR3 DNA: TGTGCCAGCAGCTTGGAGACAAATTTCTTGAACACTGAAGCTTTCTTT
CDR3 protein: CASSLETNFLNTEAFF

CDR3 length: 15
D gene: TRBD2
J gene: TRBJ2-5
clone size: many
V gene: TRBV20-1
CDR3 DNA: TGCAGTGCTAGGGCACTAGCGGGAGGGCAAGAGACCCAGTACTTC
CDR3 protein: CSARALAGGQETQYF

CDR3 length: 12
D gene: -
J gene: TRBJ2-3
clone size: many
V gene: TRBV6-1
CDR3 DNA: TGTGCCAGCAAAGGGGGAACAGATACGCAGTATTTT
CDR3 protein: CASKGGTDTQYF

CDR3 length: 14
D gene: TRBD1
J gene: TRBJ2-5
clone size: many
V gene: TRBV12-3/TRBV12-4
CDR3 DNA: TGTGCCAGCAGTTTGGACAGGTTCCAAGAGACCCAGTACTTC
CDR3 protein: CASSLDRFQETQYF

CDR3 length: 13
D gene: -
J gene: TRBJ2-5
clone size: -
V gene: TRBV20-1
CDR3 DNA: TGCAGTGCTAGAGAAAGTGGTAGAGACAGGAATTACTTC
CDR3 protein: CSARESGRDRNYF

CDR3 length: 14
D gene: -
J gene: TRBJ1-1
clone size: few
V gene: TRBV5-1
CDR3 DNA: TGCGCCAGCAGCTACCGGAGGGGGTACACTGAAGCTTTCTTT
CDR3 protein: CASSYRRGYTEAFF

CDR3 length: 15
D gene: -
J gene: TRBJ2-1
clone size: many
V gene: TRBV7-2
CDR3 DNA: TGTGCCAGCAGTCGGTCCGTCAACCCAACAAATGAGCAGTTCTTC
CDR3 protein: CASSRSVNPTNEQFF

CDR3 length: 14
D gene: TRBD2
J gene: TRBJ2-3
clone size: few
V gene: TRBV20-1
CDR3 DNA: TGCAGTGCTATTAAGCGGGAGGGATTAGATACGCAGTATTTT
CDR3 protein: CSAIKREGLDTQYF

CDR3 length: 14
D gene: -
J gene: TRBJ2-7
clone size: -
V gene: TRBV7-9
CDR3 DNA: TGTGCCAGCAGCTTAGTTACAGACACAAAGGAGCAGTACTTC
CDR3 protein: CASSLVTDTKEQYF

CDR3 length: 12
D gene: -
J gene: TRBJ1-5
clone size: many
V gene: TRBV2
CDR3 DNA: TGTGCCAGCAGTGAGGAACCGCAGCCCCAGCATTTT
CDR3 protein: CASSEEPQPQHF

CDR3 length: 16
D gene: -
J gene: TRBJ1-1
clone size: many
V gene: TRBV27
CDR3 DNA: TGTGCCAGCAGTTTATTATGGGGGGGGAAGGGCACTGAAGCTTTCTTT
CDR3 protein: CASSLLWGGKGTEAFF